This TCR beta chain was documented in a study of technical replicates of blood from a handful of donors. Germline V gene data show CDR1 as MGHRA and CDR2 as YSYEKL. This CDR3 has 14 amino acids. The trim removed 1 base at V and 3 bases at J, leaving 3 bases unmatched. The assay was immunoSEQ multiplex PCR, and TCRdb's table has in-frame clones only and misses some. The data show roughly 60,000 clones, approximately 86% seen once. The material sequenced was PBMCs. The rearrangement joins TRBV4-1 to TRBJ2-7, with 7 bases aligning to TRBD2. The receptor comes from a human donor in good health. Some clones in this sample may be carry-over from other donors' samples. CDR3 protein: CASSQVRGDYEQYF. The DNA of the CDR3 is TGCGCCAGCAGCCAAGTTCGGGGGGACTACGAGCAGTACTTC.